This T cell receptor (beta chain) stems from a study of blood T cells in healthy people across ages. A second PCR, run for 7 to 11 cycles, used a sample-barcoded 5' primer plus a J-beta primer mix. In TCRdb, the 5' RACE reads were re-called with MiXCR into one record per CDR3 protein. The table records fewer than 900,000 distinct CDR3 sequences, approximately 43% of them present only once. Trimming stripped 4 bases from V and 0 bases from J, with 6 bases between. The germline CDR1 and CDR2 sequences are KGHDR and SFDVKD. The length of the CDR3 is 14 residues. This TCR was recovered from a woman in her fifties or sixties in good health. This chain links TRBV24-1 with TRBJ2-1, with D unresolved. Sequencing input: blood. The CDR3 reads CATSDGSSYNEQFF. In DNA form, the CDR3 reads TGTGCCACCAGTGACGGTAGCTCCTACAATGAGCAGTTCTTC.